Listed below are T cell receptor beta chains from one sample, sequenced in a study of shared T cell receptors in the human thymus. Sequenced by immunoSEQ multiplex PCR; TCRdb stores in-frame clones only, minus some. Of roughly 560,000 clones listed, more than 75% are singletons. The same specimen was also included in a second study, on human thymus T cells.

Sequencing was carried out using thymocytes. Receptor source: a boy younger than two with a congenital heart defect. The CDR3 runs from the conserved cysteine through the conserved F or W. D genes are given only for firm matches.

v_call,j_call,d_call,cdr3_aa,cdr3_nt
TRBV27,TRBJ2-7,TRBD1,CASRRDRGPDQTYEQYF,TGTGCCAGCAGGCGGGACAGGGGCCCCGACCAAACCTACGAGCAGTACTTC
TRBV29-1,TRBJ2-6,NA,CSVEISSSGANVLTF,TGCAGCGTTGAAATTAGTAGCTCTGGGGCCAACGTCCTGACTTTC
TRBV4-3,TRBJ1-2,NA,CASSQDPTGRTYYGYTF,TGCGCCAGCAGCCAAGACCCGACAGGAAGGACCTACTATGGCTACACCTTC
TRBV7-9,TRBJ2-5,TRBD2,CASSLPGLVGETQYF,TGTGCCAGCAGCTTACCGGGACTAGTCGGAGAGACCCAGTACTTC
TRBV28,TRBJ2-7,TRBD2,CASSFSGTWPLAGGEQYF,TGTGCCAGCAGTTTCTCGGGGACATGGCCCCTAGCGGGCGGCGAGCAGTACTTC
TRBV7-6,TRBJ2-2,TRBD2,CASSPRTRRGTGELFF,TGTGCCAGCAGCCCCCGGACTAGAAGGGGTACCGGGGAGCTGTTTTTT
TRBV10-1,TRBJ2-7,NA,CASSPGGAYEQYF,TGCGCCAGCAGCCCCGGGGGAGCCTACGAGCAGTACTTC
TRBV4-2,TRBJ2-1,NA,CASSQAARRQNEQFF,TGTGCCAGCAGCCAAGCGGCGAGGCGCCAAAATGAGCAGTTCTTC
TRBV15,TRBJ1-5,NA,CATSRGPRVQPQHF,TGTGCCACCAGCAGAGGGCCGAGGGTTCAGCCCCAGCATTTT
TRBV7-2,TRBJ1-2,NA,CASSPRHLYGYTF,TGTGCCAGCAGCCCCCGACATCTCTATGGCTACACCTTC
TRBV5-4,TRBJ2-3,TRBD1,CASSLDRGRDTQYF,TGTGCCAGCAGCTTGGACAGGGGAAGAGATACGCAGTATTTT
TRBV6-5,TRBJ1-5,NA,CASSTSGGPNQPQHF,TGTGCCAGCAGTACTAGCGGGGGGCCTAATCAGCCCCAGCATTTT
TRBV30,TRBJ2-1,NA,CAWSVVSIYNEQFF,TGTGCCTGGAGTGTAGTGTCTATCTACAATGAGCAGTTCTTC